Below, 22 T cell receptor beta chains from the same sample are listed, as sequenced in a study of graft-versus-host responses after intestinal transplantation. No antigen has been identified for these receptors. Assay: immunoSEQ multiplex PCR; the TCRdb copy retains only in-frame clones and omits some. In the table there are over 65,000 clones, 80% to 95% of which are singletons. The sample in question was unstimulated CD8+ T cells sorted from spleen or lymph node cells, obtained before transplant. The receptors derive from a human donor who was the organ donor for an intestinal transplant.

V usage is TRBV7-3 and J usage is TRBJ1-5; no reliable D call. Germline lookup yields CDR1 SGHTA and CDR2 FQGTGA. There are 20 residues in the CDR3. Trimming pared 4 bases from V and 2 bases from J, leaving 27 bases between. CDR3 bases: TGTGCCAGCAGCTCCCCCCCCCGGGATACAACTCCTTTCTGCAATCAGCCCCAGCATTTT. This sequence encodes CASSSPPRDTTPFCNQPQHF.

The V and J genes are TRBV2 and TRBJ1-1; D not resolved. Trimming pared 4 bases from V and 10 bases from J, leaving 10 bases between. The germline V gene encodes CDR1 SNHLY and CDR2 FYNNEI. This CDR3 contains 11 residues. The CDR3 DNA follows: TGTGCCAGCAGTGGAGGTTGGGGAGCTTTCTTT. Translated, it gives CASSGGWGAFF.

The V gene is TRBV18, the J gene TRBJ1-4; D unclear. Germline V gives CDR1 KGHSH, CDR2 LQKENI. CDR3 length: 16 residues. Trimming pared 1 base from V and 5 bases from J, leaving 14 bases between. The CDR3 DNA is TGTGCCAGCTCACCACTTGCTCAGCAGACAAATGAAAAACTGTTTTTT. Amino acids: CASSPLAQQTNEKLFF.

The chain uses TRBV27 and TRBJ2-7; D could derive from TRBD1 or TRBD2 (6 bases each). Trimming cost V 3 bases and J 0 bases, with 9 bases left between them. This CDR3 has 14 amino acids. From germline, CDR1 is MNHEY and CDR2 SMNVEV (reference sequence). CDR3 sequence: CASSFGGPSYEQYF. CDR3 DNA: TGTGCCAGCAGTTTTGGGGGGCCCTCCTACGAGCAGTACTTC.

This clone was counted once. V usage is TRBV6-5 and J usage is TRBJ1-2; D gene unclear. The V end lost 0 bases, the J end lost 11 bases, and 16 bases lay between the germline ends. The germline gives CDR1 MNHEY, CDR2 SVGAGI. The CDR3 is 14 residues long. This CDR3 is CASSYSVTDFIYTF. In DNA, the CDR3 is TGTGCCAGCAGTTACTCCGTAACAGATTTCATTTACACCTTC.

The genes are TRBV21-1 and TRBJ2-5; the table names TRBD1, a call not compared with the DNA. TRBV21-1 is a recognized pseudogene. The CDR3 length is 14 residues. CDR3 in DNA: TGTGCCAGCTCGGGACAGGGGTGCGGAGAGACCCAGTACTTC. It translates to CASSGQGCGETQYF.

The DNA for the CDR3 is TGTGCCAGCAGCTTATTTTACGGGGGCCAATCCTACGAGCAGTACTTC. It is translated as CASSLFYGGQSYEQYF. This chain connects TRBV11-2 to TRBJ2-7; D is tentatively TRBD1 or TRBD2 (6 bases each). Per germline, CDR1 SGHAT and CDR2 FQNNGV. Trimming shortened V by 2 bases and J by 1 base, and 15 bases separated the two germline ends. The CDR3 contains 16 residues.

The V gene is TRBV6-6, the J gene TRBJ1-2; D is unresolved. This CDR3 has 11 amino acids. Germline loops: CDR1 MNHNY, CDR2 SVGAGI (reference sequence). The V end was cut by 6 bases, the J end by 4 bases, with 6 bases between. Written as DNA, the CDR3 is TGTGCCAGCAGCCGGACCTATGGCTACACCTTC. Its translation is CASSRTYGYTF.

This CDR3 is CASSGGLADNEQFF. CDR3 DNA sequence: TGTGCCAGCAGCGGGGGACTAGCGGACAATGAGCAGTTCTTC. The rearrangement links TRBV13 to TRBJ2-1; TRBD2 matches at 11 bases. From germline, CDR1 is PRHDT and CDR2 FYEKMQ (reference sequence). The V segment lost 5 bases and the J segment 5 bases; nucleotides outside the gene matches: 2. The CDR3 length is 14 residues.

This chain uses TRBV5-6 with TRBJ1-2, with D possibly being TRBD1 (5 bases). Germline loops: CDR1 SGHDT, CDR2 YYEEEE. The CDR3 has 14 residues. The V end lost 1 base, the J end lost 3 bases, and 10 bases lay between the germline ends. CDR3 protein: CASSLRTSDYGYTF. The CDR3 coding sequence is TGTGCCAGCAGCTTGAGGACAAGCGACTATGGCTACACCTTC.

The gene calls are TRBV5-1 and TRBJ2-1; no clear D. CDR3 length: 14 amino acids. Germline loops: CDR1 SGHRS, CDR2 YFSETQ. Trimming cost V 0 bases and J 10 bases, with 14 bases left between them. Here the CDR3 DNA reads TGCGCCAGCAGCTTGGATTGGGGATTAGGAGAGCAGTTCTTC. Its translation is CASSLDWGLGEQFF.

This clone was seen only once. V gene TRBV5-5 combines with J gene TRBJ2-7; no clear D gene. Germline V lookup: CDR1 SGHKS, CDR2 YYEKEE (reference sequence). With 5 bases removed from V and 3 bases from J, the gap between germline ends came to 6 bases. CDR3 length: 11 residues. The CDR3 bases are TGTGCCAGCAGAACGGGCTACGAGCAGTACTTC. Translated: CASRTGYEQYF.

The chain joins TRBV9 to TRBJ2-1, with a tentative D call TRBD2 (5 bases). V lost 3 bases and J 3 bases, leaving 13 bases between the germline ends. The CDR3 spans 15 residues. Per germline, CDR1 SGDLS and CDR2 YYNGEE. CDR3 sequence reads: CASSAGVLNYNEQFF. In DNA, the CDR3 is TGTGCCAGCAGCGCCGGGGTCCTAAACTACAATGAGCAGTTCTTC.

In DNA, the CDR3 is TGTGCCAGCAGCGCTAGACAGGGGGACTATGGCTACACCTTC. Translation gives CASSARQGDYGYTF. The chain joins TRBV5-5 to TRBJ1-2; 9 nucleotides line up with TRBD1. Germline CDR1 reads SGHKS; CDR2 reads YYEKEE (reference sequence). This CDR3 is built from 14 residues. Germline trimming cut 4 bases from V and 3 bases from J; bases unmatched to any gene: 4.

The rearrangement joins TRBV19 to TRBJ2-2; TRBD2 matches 11 bases. The CDR3 is 16 amino acids. CDR1 LNHDA and CDR2 SQIVND come from the germline V gene (reference sequence). After removal of 5 bases from V and 3 bases from J, the junction contained 5 bases not matched to a gene. Here the CDR3 reads CASSYLAGGYTGELFF. The CDR3 DNA reads TGTGCCAGTAGTTATCTAGCGGGGGGATACACCGGGGAGCTGTTTTTT.

This chain links TRBV7-9 with TRBJ2-7, with 8 bases aligning to TRBD1. CDR1 SEHNR and CDR2 FQNEAQ come from the germline V gene (reference sequence). V gave up 5 bases and J gave up 0 bases; unmatched junction bases: 6. This CDR3 comprises 15 residues. In DNA, the CDR3 is TGTGCCAGCAGCCTGGGACAGGAAAGCTCCTACGAGCAGTACTTC. It specifies CASSLGQESSYEQYF.

This clone was counted only a few times. The chain uses TRBV7-9 and TRBJ2-1; TRBD2 matches at 11 bases. Germline V lookup: CDR1 SEHNR, CDR2 FQNEAQ (reference sequence). V lost 0 bases and J lost 3; bases outside the gene matches: 7. This CDR3 is 18 amino acids long. Written as DNA, the CDR3 is TGTGCCAGCAGCTTAGCCTTTTTGGGACTAGCGGACTACAATGAGCAGTTCTTC. Translation: CASSLAFLGLADYNEQFF.

This clone was counted a few times. The rearrangement links TRBV7-2 to TRBJ1-6; D gene uncertain. Germline lookup yields CDR1 SGHTA and CDR2 FQGNSA. Trimming stripped 5 bases from V and 13 bases from J, with 15 bases between. This CDR3 comprises 13 residues. The CDR3 nucleotides read TGTGCCAGCAGCCCATTCAGACCGGCCCCCCTCCACTTT. This codes for CASSPFRPAPLHF. Full variable domain (outside the CDR3, taken from reference TRBV7-2 and TRBJ1-6): GAGVSQSPSNKVTEKGKDVELRCDPISGHTALYWYRQSLGQGLEFLIYFQGNSAPDKSGLPSDRFSAERTGGSVSTLTIQRTQQEDSAVYLCASSPFRPAPLHFGNGTRLTVT.

As regards this clone: At one of its ends the junction is not consistent with the germline gene, which may arise from a read error. The chain couples TRBV7-7 to TRBJ2-1; no reliable D call. The CDR3 is 14 residues long. CDR1 and CDR2 (germline): SSHAT, FNYEAQ (reference sequence). CDR3 protein: CASSFNGLDNEQFF. The CDR3 nucleotides are TGTGCTAGCAGCTTCAATGGGCTAGATAATGAGCAGTTCTTC.

This clone occurred once. The chain recombines TRBV5-1 with TRBJ2-1; 8 positions agree with TRBD1. Trimming removed 0 bases from V and 8 bases from J; junction bases left unmatched: 7. This CDR3 has 15 residues. Germline lookup yields CDR1 SGHRS and CDR2 YFSETQ. The CDR3 DNA reads TGCGCCAGCAGCTTGGATGGACAGGGCTCTTATGAGCAGTTCTTC. Its translation: CASSLDGQGSYEQFF.

The rearrangement links TRBV7-9 to TRBJ2-7, with 7 bases fitting TRBD1. J lost 5 bases, V lost 6 bases, and 13 bases had no gene match. The CDR3 has 15 residues. Germline assignment: CDR1 SEHNR and CDR2 FQNEAQ (reference sequence). Written as DNA, the CDR3 is TGTGCCAGCAGACCAAACCGGACAGGACCCCACGAGCAGTACTTC. This encodes CASRPNRTGPHEQYF.

V is TRBV7-9 and J is TRBJ2-5, with 16 positions matching TRBD2. This CDR3 is 19 amino acids long. Germline V gene data show CDR1 as SEHNR and CDR2 as FQNEAQ (reference sequence). V trimming: 1 base; J trimming: 5 bases; junction bases outside the gene matches: 10. DNA for the CDR3: TGTGCCAGCAGCTTAGACGTGGGACTAGCGGGGGGGCCCGGTGAGACCCAGTACTTC. This gives the protein CASSLDVGLAGGPGETQYF.